This entry lists 25 T cell receptor beta chains sequenced from one sample in a study of blood T cell repertoires in COVID-19. The protocol was immunoSEQ multiplex PCR, while the TCRdb copy is restricted to in-frame clones and leaves out a portion. The data contain approximately 160,000 clones, 80% of them singletons. Sequenced material: PBMCs or T cells enriched from blood (not recorded which). The receptors originated from a man aged 35-49 years who had recovered from COVID-19.

The chain joins TRBV30 to TRBJ1-4; no clear D. Germline CDR1 reads GTSNPN; CDR2 reads SVGIG (reference sequence). This CDR3 is 15 amino acids long. Deletions cut 4 bases from V and 0 bases from J, with 12 bases between. This chain's CDR3 is CAWTTGSATNEKLFF. CDR3 sequence (DNA): TGTGCCTGGACCACCGGGTCCGCAACTAATGAAAAACTGTTTTTT.

This rearrangement joins TRBV6-5 to TRBJ2-1; D is possibly TRBD1 (6 bases). The germline CDR1 and CDR2 sequences are MNHEY and SVGAGI. The CDR3 totals 15 residues. V lost 7 bases to trimming and J lost 8 bases, with 21 bases between them. The CDR3 loop is CASKGVKDEWDEQFF. Written as DNA, the CDR3 is TGTGCCAGCAAGGGGGTTAAGGATGAATGGGATGAGCAGTTCTTC.

The rearrangement links TRBV6-5 to TRBJ1-1; unclear D gene. Germline V gives CDR1 MNHEY, CDR2 SVGAGI. V was pared by 5 bases and J by 2 bases, with 15 bases between. The CDR3 is 15 amino acids. As DNA, the CDR3 is TGTGCCAGCAGTCTGTACCAGGCCGACAACACTGAAGCTTTCTTT. It specifies CASSLYQADNTEAFF.

Regarding this clone: A junction end diverges from the germline sequence, so it may reflect a read error. V and J are TRBV13 and TRBJ2-1; a possible D gene is TRBD2 (7 bases). CDR1 and CDR2 from the germline V gene are PRHDT and FYEKMQ (reference sequence). CDR3 size: 16 residues. CDR3 nucleotides: TGTGCCAGCAGGTTAGAGGGGGGGGCCTCCTACAATGAGCAGTTCTTC. This sequence encodes CASRLEGGASYNEQFF.

A remark on this clone: This sample includes further DNA sequences coding for the same CDR3. CDR3 region: CASSQTRATGELFF. In nucleotides, the CDR3 is TGTGCCAGCAGCCAGACTAGAGCCACCGGGGAGCTGTTTTTT. This chain joins TRBV14 and TRBJ2-2, with TRBD2 as a possible D gene (6 bases). This CDR3 has 14 amino acids. Germline loops: CDR1 SGHDN, CDR2 FVKESK. V lost 3 bases and J lost 4, with 9 bases in between.

V is TRBV27 and J is TRBJ2-3; D may be TRBD2 (6 bases). The V end lost 4 bases, the J end lost 3 bases, and 20 bases lay between the germline ends. This CDR3 spans 17 amino acids. The germline V gene has CDR1 MNHEY and CDR2 SMNVEV (reference sequence). The CDR3 region has the DNA TGTGCCAGCAGTTCCCGAAGGAGGGCCGGCGGTACAGATACGCAGTATTTT. Residues: CASSSRRRAGGTDTQYF.

A single count supports this clone. V usage is TRBV4-1 and J usage is TRBJ1-4; 9 positions agree with TRBD1. V was pared by 1 base and J by 6 bases, with 9 bases of the junction left unmatched. Germline V gene sequence: CDR1 MGHRA, CDR2 YSYEKL. The length of the CDR3 is 17 residues. This CDR3 reads CASSQVGRRTGDEKLFF. The CDR3 DNA reads as TGCGCCAGCAGCCAAGTGGGCCGGAGGACAGGGGATGAAAAACTGTTTTTT.

V is TRBV19 and J is TRBJ1-1; D perhaps matches TRBD1 (5 bases). The ends were cut back, 0 bases at V and 4 bases at J, with 15 bases in the middle. The germline gives CDR1 LNHDA, CDR2 SQIVND (reference sequence). The CDR3 totals 16 residues. The CDR3 is CASSIELTADATEAFF. CDR3 in DNA: TGTGCCAGTAGTATAGAGTTGACAGCAGATGCCACTGAAGCTTTCTTT.

The chain recombines TRBV5-1 with TRBJ2-5; D is possibly TRBD2 (6 bases). Trimming pared 1 base from V and 2 bases from J, leaving 12 bases between. Germline loops: CDR1 SGHRS, CDR2 YFSETQ. The CDR3 has 15 residues. As DNA, the CDR3 is TGCGCCAGCAGCTTGTTGGGAGGTTGGCAAGAGACCCAGTACTTC. Its protein is CASSLLGGWQETQYF.

The V and J genes are TRBV19 and TRBJ1-2, with 8 bases aligning to TRBD1. The germline CDR1 and CDR2 sequences are LNHDA and SQIVND (reference sequence). This CDR3 spans 18 amino acids. Unmatched junction bases numbered 14, after V lost 4 bases and J lost 1 base. The CDR3 sequence is CASSKKSGQDGGNYGYTF. Here the CDR3 DNA reads TGTGCCAGTAGTAAGAAGTCGGGACAGGACGGAGGTAACTATGGCTACACCTTC.

This chain uses TRBV4-2 with TRBJ1-2; possible D gene TRBD1, 6 bases. Germline V gene data show CDR1 as LGHNA and CDR2 as YNFKEQ. CDR3 length: 15 amino acids. Trimming pared 0 bases from V and 8 bases from J, leaving 16 bases between. CDR3 in DNA: TGTGCCAGCAGCCAAGATGCAGGGGAGTTGGGGGGCTACACCTTC. Translation: CASSQDAGELGGYTF.

On this clone: The same CDR3 can be traced to other DNA sequences in this sample. The chain combines TRBV2 with TRBJ1-4; 8 nucleotides line up with TRBD1. CDR1 and CDR2 (germline): SNHLY, FYNNEI. This CDR3 contains 14 residues. Trimming removed 6 bases from V and 7 bases from J; junction bases left unmatched: 7. The CDR3 nucleotides read TGTGCCAGCAGCCCAGGGGGCGCCGGTGAAAAACTGTTTTTT. Its protein is CASSPGGAGEKLFF.

The sample holds a few counts of this clone. The chain joins TRBV7-2 to TRBJ2-1; D is undetermined. The germline CDR1 and CDR2 sequences are SGHTA and FQGNSA. V lost 3 bases and J 6 bases, leaving 6 bases between the germline ends. This CDR3 comprises 12 residues. In DNA, the CDR3 is TGTGCCAGCAGCTTGCGGCTCAATGAGCAGTTCTTC. As protein: CASSLRLNEQFF.

This clone was counted a few times. The gene calls are TRBV2 and TRBJ1-2; tentatively, D is TRBD1 (6 bases). Germline lookup yields CDR1 SNHLY and CDR2 FYNNEI. The CDR3 covers 14 residues. Trimming left V 5 bases short and J 3 bases short, with 13 bases between. The DNA for the CDR3 is TGTGCCAGCAGTCGGGACAATGGGGACTATGGCTACACCTTC. Amino acid sequence: CASSRDNGDYGYTF.

This chain joins TRBV7-9 and TRBJ1-1; 9 bases line up with TRBD1. Germline lookup yields CDR1 SEHNR and CDR2 FQNEAQ (reference sequence). The CDR3 is 16 residues long. The trim removed 4 bases at V and 5 bases at J, leaving 11 bases unmatched. Written as DNA, the CDR3 is TGTGCCAGCAGCTCAACCGGCGGACAGGGGAATACTGAAGCTTTCTTT. This sequence encodes CASSSTGGQGNTEAFF.

To note about this clone: Other nucleotide sequences in the sample specify the same CDR3. V is TRBV5-1 and J is TRBJ2-7; tentative D call: TRBD1 (6 bases). The CDR3 sequence is 16 residues long. CDR1 is SGHRS and CDR2 is YFSETQ in the germline V gene. V lost 1 base, J lost 4 bases, and 18 bases lay in between. The CDR3 DNA follows: TGCGCCAGCAGCTTGCGAGGACAGACACCTTTATACGAGCAGTACGTC. This encodes CASSLRGQTPLYEQYV.

The chain links TRBV29-1 to TRBJ1-5; 9 nucleotides align to TRBD1. V lost 3 bases, J lost 7 bases, and 4 bases stayed unmatched. Per the germline V gene, CDR1 is SQVTM and CDR2 is ANQGSEA. The CDR3 extends over 13 amino acids. The CDR3 DNA follows: TGCAGCGTTGAGGGACAGGGAGGCCAGCCCCAGCATTTT. It codes for CSVEGQGGQPQHF.

The chain carries TRBV2 and TRBJ2-7, with 8 bases fitting TRBD1. Germline V lookup: CDR1 SNHLY, CDR2 FYNNEI. The CDR3 extends over 14 amino acids. V lost 6 bases, J lost 6 bases, and 10 bases stayed unmatched. Written as DNA, the CDR3 is TGTGCCAGCAGGAAATCCGACAGGGGAGGCGAGCAGTACGTC. Translating it yields CASRKSDRGGEQYV.

A few counts support this clone. CDR3 residues: CASSVDGGVGGSGSPLHF. CDR3 coding DNA: TGTGCCAGCAGCGTGGACGGAGGGGTCGGGGGATCGGGTTCACCCCTCCACTTT. The V and J genes are TRBV9 and TRBJ1-6, with a possible D match to TRBD1 (5 bases). The CDR3 is 18 residues long. V gave up 2 bases and J gave up 9 bases, with 24 bases separating them. Germline V CDR1 and CDR2: SGDLS, YYNGEE.

The chain combines TRBV4-1 with TRBJ2-3; TRBD2 agrees at 8 bases. Germline CDR1 and CDR2: MGHRA and YSYEKL. The V gene end was trimmed by 4 bases and the J gene end by 3 bases; junction bases not matched to a gene: 12. This CDR3 has 17 amino acids. The CDR3 is CASSLSGSGEITDTQYF. The CDR3, as DNA: TGCGCCAGCAGCCTCAGCGGGAGCGGGGAAATTACAGATACGCAGTATTTT.

This sequence joins TRBV3-1 (or the pseudogene TRBV3-2) and TRBJ1-2; weak D call: TRBD1 (6 bases). With 4 bases removed from V and 5 bases from J, the gap between germline ends came to 17 bases. This CDR3 comprises 15 residues. Per germline, CDR1 LGHDT and CDR2 YNNKEL (reference sequence). The CDR3 reads CASSLGATKGYGYTF. CDR3 coding DNA: TGTGCCAGCAGCCTGGGGGCCACTAAGGGGTATGGCTACACCTTC.

The chain has TRBV15 and TRBJ1-2; D is uncertain. V was shortened by 3 bases and J by 10 bases, with 15 bases between the two germline ends. CDR3 length equals 13 residues. The V gene's germline CDR1 is LNHNV and CDR2 YYDKDF (reference sequence). The CDR3 region has the DNA TGTGCCACCAGCAGCTACTTGACCGGGTTCTACACCTTC. Its translation: CATSSYLTGFYTF.

V is TRBV9 and J is TRBJ2-7; 12 positions match TRBD2. CDR3 size: 14 residues. In germline, CDR1 is SGDLS, CDR2 YYNGEE. V gave up 5 bases and J gave up 5 bases; unmatched junction bases: 5. CDR3 in DNA: TGTGCCAGCAGTGGAGCTAGCGGGGGGGACGAGCAGTACTTC. It translates to CASSGASGGDEQYF. Based on the CDR3 plus reference TRBV9 and TRBJ2-7, the full variable domain is DSGVTQTPKHLITATGQRVTLRCSPRSGDLSVYWYQQSLDQGLQFLIQYYNGEERAKGNILERFSAQQFPDLHSELNLSSLELGDSALYFCASSGASGGDEQYFGPGTRLTVT.

J is TRBJ1-5 and V is TRBV12-3 or TRBV12-4; D not certain. The CDR3 is 13 residues long. V lost 5 bases and J lost 2, with 7 bases in between. The DNA for the CDR3 is TGTGCCAGCAGTCGGGGAGGCAATCAGCCCCAGCATTTT. Residues: CASSRGGNQPQHF.

This chain connects TRBV11-3 to TRBJ2-2; 8 bases are a match to TRBD2. V was clipped by 6 bases and J by 3 bases; unmatched bases: 6. Germline V gene data show CDR1 as SGHNT and CDR2 as YENEEA. The CDR3 is 15 residues long. Here the CDR3 DNA reads TGTGCCAGCAGTCCGGGACTAGGGGACACCGGGGAGCTGTTTTTT. It is translated as CASSPGLGDTGELFF.